Sequencing of this T cell receptor beta chain was carried out in a study of blood T cell repertoires in COVID-19. The table came from immunoSEQ multiplex PCR; TCRdb's copy has only in-frame clones and leaves some out. There are 400,000 to 450,000 clones in the sample; approximately 90% occur only once, and 0.8% to 1% lies in the top ten. V gave up 5 bases and J gave up 3 bases; unmatched junction bases: 11. Germline assignment: CDR1 SEHNR and CDR2 FQNEAQ (reference sequence). CDR3 length: 16 amino acids. The chain links TRBV7-9 to TRBJ2-3; the match to TRBD2 covers 7 bases. Sample: peripheral blood. This sequence originates from a man between 18 and 29 years old with COVID-19, enrolled during active disease. CDR3 DNA: TGTGCCAGCAGCGAGACTAGCCCCCTCGGTACAGATACGCAGTATTTT. Translating gives CASSETSPLGTDTQYF.